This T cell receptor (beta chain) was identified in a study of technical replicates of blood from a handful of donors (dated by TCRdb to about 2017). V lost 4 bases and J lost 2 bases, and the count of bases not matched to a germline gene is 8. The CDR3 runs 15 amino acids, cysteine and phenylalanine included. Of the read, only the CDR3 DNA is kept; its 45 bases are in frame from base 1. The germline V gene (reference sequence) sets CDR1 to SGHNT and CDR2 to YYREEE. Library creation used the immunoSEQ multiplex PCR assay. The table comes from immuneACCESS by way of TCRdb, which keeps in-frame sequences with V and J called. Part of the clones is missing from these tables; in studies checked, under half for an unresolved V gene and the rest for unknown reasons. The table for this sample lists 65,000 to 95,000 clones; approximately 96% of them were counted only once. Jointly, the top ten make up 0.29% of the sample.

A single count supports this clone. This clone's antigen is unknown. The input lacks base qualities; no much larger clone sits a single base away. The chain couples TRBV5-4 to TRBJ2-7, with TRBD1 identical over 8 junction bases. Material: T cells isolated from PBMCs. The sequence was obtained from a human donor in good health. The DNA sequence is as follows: TGTGCCAGCAGCCAGCCGGGACAGGTACCCTACGAGCAGTACTTC. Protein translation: CASSQPGQVPYEQYF.